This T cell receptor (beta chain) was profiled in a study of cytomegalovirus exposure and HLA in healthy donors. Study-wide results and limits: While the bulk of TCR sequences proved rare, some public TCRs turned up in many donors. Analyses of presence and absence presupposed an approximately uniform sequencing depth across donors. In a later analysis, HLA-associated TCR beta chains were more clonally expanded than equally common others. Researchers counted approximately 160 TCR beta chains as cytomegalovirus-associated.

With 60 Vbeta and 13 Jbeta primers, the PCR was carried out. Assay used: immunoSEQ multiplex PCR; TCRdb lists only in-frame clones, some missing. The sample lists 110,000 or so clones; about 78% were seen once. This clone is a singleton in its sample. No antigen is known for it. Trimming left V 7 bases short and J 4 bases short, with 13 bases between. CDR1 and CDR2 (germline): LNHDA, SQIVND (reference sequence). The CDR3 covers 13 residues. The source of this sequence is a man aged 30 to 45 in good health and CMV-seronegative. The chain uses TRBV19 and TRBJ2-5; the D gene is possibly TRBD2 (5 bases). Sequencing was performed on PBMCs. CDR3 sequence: CASNRGVGETQYF. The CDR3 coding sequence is TGTGCCAGTAATCGGGGAGTGGGAGAGACCCAGTACTTC.